The sequence of this T cell receptor beta chain was determined in a study of beta chain features in type 1 diabetes. With 4 bases clipped from V and 6 bases from J, the junction kept 13 bases outside the gene matches. The CDR3 has 15 residues. Germline CDR1 is SGHNT and CDR2 is YYREEE (reference sequence). Study results and caveats: People with Type 1 diabetes carried modestly yet significantly shorter TCRB CDR3s in all four CD4+ subsets. A pattern of fewer insertions and more deletions at VDJ junctions was seen in type 1 diabetes patients. Any HLA effect on TCRB rearrangement was left unresolved by small sub-analyses.

Investigators reverse transcribed all isolated RNA, so they sequenced expressed TCRB transcripts. The data were produced by immunoSEQ multiplex PCR, yet TCRdb's version contains in-frame clones alone and is incomplete. The profile shows hundreds of thousands of clones, over 12% of them singletons. Regarding this clone: Its antigen is as yet unknown.

Sequenced sample: naive CD4+ T cells from blood. The TCR sequence derives from a man aged 18 to 30 with type 1 diabetes. The gene calls are TRBV5-4 and TRBJ2-7; TRBD1 matches 7 bases. DNA of the CDR3: TGTGCCAGCAGCACGGACCTCCGAAGACAGGGCGAGCAGTACTTC. Residues: CASSTDLRRQGEQYF.